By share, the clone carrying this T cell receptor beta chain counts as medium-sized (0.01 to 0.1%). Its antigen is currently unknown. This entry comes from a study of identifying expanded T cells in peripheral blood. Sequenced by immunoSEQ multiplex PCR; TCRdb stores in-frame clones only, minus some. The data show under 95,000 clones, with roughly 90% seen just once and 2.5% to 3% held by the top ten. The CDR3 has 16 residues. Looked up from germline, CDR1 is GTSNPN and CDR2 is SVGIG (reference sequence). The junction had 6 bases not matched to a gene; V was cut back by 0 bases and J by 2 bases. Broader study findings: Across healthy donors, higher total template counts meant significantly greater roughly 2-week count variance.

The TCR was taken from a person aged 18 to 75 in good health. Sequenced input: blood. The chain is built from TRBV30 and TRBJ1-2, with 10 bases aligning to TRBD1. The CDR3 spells CAWSVVRTGGNYGYTF. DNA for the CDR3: TGTGCCTGGAGTGTTGTCCGGACAGGGGGGAACTATGGCTACACCTTC.